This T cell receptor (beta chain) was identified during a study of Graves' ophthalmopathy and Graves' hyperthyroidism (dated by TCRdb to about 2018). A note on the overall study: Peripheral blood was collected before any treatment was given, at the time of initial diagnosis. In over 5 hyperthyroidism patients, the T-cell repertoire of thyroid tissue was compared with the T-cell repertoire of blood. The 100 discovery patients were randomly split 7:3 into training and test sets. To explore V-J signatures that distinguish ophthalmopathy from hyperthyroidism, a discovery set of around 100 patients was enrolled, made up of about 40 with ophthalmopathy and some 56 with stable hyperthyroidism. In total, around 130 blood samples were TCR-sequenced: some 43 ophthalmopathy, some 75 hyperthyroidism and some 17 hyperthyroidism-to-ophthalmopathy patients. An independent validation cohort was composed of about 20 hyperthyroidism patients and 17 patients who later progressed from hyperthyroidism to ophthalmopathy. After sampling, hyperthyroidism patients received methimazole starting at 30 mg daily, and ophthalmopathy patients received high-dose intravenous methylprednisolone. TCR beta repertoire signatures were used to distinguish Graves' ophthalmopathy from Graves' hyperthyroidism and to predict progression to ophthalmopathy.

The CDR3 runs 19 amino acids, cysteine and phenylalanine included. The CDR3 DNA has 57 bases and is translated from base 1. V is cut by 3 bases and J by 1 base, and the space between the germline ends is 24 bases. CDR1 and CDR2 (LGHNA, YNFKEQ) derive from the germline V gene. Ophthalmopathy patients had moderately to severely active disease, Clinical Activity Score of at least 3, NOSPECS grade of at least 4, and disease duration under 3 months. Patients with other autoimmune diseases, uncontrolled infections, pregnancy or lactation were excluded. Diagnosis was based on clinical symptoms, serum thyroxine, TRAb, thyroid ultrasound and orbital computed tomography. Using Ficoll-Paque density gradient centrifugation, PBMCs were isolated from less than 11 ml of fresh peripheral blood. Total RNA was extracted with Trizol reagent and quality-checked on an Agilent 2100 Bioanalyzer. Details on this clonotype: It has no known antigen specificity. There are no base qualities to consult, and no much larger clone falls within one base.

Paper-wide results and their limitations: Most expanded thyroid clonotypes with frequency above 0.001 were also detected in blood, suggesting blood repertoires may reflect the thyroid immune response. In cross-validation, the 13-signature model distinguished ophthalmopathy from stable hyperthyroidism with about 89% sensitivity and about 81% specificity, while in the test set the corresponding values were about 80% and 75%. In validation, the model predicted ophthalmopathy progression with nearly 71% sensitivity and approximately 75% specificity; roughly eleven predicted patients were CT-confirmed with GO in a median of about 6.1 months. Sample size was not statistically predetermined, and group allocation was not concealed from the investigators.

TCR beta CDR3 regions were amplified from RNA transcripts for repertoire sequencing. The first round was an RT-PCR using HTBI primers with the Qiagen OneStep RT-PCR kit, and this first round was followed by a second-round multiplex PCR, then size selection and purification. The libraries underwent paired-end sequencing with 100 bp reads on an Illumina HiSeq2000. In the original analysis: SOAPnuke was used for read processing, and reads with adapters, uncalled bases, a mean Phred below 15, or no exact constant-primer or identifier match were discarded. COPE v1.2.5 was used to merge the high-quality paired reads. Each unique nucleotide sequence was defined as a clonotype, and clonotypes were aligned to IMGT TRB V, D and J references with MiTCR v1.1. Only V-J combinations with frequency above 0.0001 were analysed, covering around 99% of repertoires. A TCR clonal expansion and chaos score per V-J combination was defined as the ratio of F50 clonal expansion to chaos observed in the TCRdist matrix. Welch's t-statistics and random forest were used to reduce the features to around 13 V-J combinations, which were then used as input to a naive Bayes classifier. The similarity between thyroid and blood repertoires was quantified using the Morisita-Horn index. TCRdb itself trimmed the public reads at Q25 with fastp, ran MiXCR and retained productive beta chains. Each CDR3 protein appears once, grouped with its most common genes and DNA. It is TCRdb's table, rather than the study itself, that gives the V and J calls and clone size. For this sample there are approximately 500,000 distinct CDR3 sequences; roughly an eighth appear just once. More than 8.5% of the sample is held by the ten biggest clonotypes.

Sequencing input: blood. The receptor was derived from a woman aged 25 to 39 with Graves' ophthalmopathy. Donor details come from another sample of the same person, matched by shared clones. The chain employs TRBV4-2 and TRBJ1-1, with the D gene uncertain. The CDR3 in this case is CASSHPTGRPGRRNTEAFF. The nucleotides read TGTGCCAGCAGCCACCCCACCGGCAGACCTGGACGGAGGAACACTGAAGCTTTCTTT.